These 10 T cell receptor beta chains originate from one sample sequenced in a study of T-cell memory formation after mild COVID-19. TCRdb called the 5' RACE reads again in MiXCR, with one record for every CDR3 protein. This sample has 29,000 or so distinct CDR3 sequences, with more than 15% found just once. Sequencing was done on a sample of PBMCs or a T cell subset sorted from them (not recorded which). All receptors come from an adult who had mild COVID-19 (a few samples of this study predate the infection). Cell type and time point are not known.

This clonotype was recorded at least ten times. This chain connects TRBV5-1 to TRBJ2-2; the D gene is possibly TRBD1 (5 bases). V lost 4 bases, J lost 6 bases, and 16 bases lay in between. The germline V gene encodes CDR1 SGHRS and CDR2 YFSETQ. This CDR3 is built from 15 residues. CDR3 sequence reads: CASSGGAPRPGELFF. The CDR3 DNA is TGCGCCAGCAGCGGTGGGGCCCCACGGCCCGGGGAGCTGTTTTTT.

This clonotype occurred many times. The chain carries TRBV9 and TRBJ2-1; 7 bases match TRBD2. V dropped 3 bases and J dropped 1; count of bases not matched to a gene: 4. Germline assignment: CDR1 SGDLS and CDR2 YYNGEE. The CDR3 extends over 15 amino acids. The chain's CDR3 is CASSAGTTSYNEQFF. For the CDR3, the DNA is TGTGCCAGCAGCGCTGGGACTACGTCCTACAATGAGCAGTTCTTC. The variable domain in full, with the rest retrieved from reference TRBV9 and TRBJ2-1, is DSGVTQTPKHLITATGQRVTLRCSPRSGDLSVYWYQQSLDQGLQFLIQYYNGEERAKGNILERFSAQQFPDLHSELNLSSLELGDSALYFCASSAGTTSYNEQFFGPGTRLTVL.

The sample holds a few counts of this clonotype. The chain is built from TRBV12-3 or TRBV12-4 and TRBJ2-6, with 10 positions matching TRBD1. Trimming took 1 base from V and 0 from J; bases not matched to a gene: 9. This CDR3 has 20 residues. The CDR3: CASSLVVGQGVISGANVLTF. The CDR3, as DNA: TGTGCCAGCAGTTTAGTAGTAGGACAGGGGGTCATCTCTGGGGCCAACGTCCTGACTTTC.

There are many counts of this clonotype. The chain carries TRBV7-9 and TRBJ2-1, with D maybe TRBD2 (5 bases). The germline gives CDR1 SEHNR, CDR2 FQNEAQ (reference sequence). The CDR3 is 15 residues long. V was trimmed by 2 bases and J by 2 bases, leaving 10 bases between them. The CDR3 sequence is CASSLSGRPYNEQFF. CDR3 sequence (DNA): TGTGCCAGCAGCTTAAGCGGTAGACCCTACAATGAGCAGTTCTTC.

This chain links TRBV6-5 with TRBJ1-5, with D tentatively TRBD1 (6 bases). Trimming took 1 base from V and 0 from J, leaving 7 bases between them. The CDR3 loop spans 15 amino acids. Germline V gene data show CDR1 as MNHEY and CDR2 as SVGAGI. The CDR3 DNA sequence: TGTGCCAGCAGTTACTACAGGGATAGCAATCAGCCCCAGCATTTT. Amino acid sequence: CASSYYRDSNQPQHF.

In this sample, this clonotype turned up many times. The chain uses TRBV5-5 and TRBJ1-4; D is undetermined. Germline CDR1 reads SGHKS; CDR2 reads YYEKEE (reference sequence). The CDR3 runs 15 residues. The V gene lost 5 bases and the J gene lost 0 bases, with 11 bases spanning the gap. The CDR3 coding sequence is TGTGCCAGCAGTACGACCAGAGCAACTAATGAAAAACTGTTTTTT. Protein product: CASSTTRATNEKLFF.

At least ten counts were recorded for this clonotype. This chain connects TRBV5-1 to TRBJ2-2; D is undetermined. CDR3 size: 13 residues. The germline gives CDR1 SGHRS, CDR2 YFSETQ. V lost 0 bases and J lost 6, with 6 bases in between. Here the CDR3 reads CASSLGPSGELFF. CDR3 DNA sequence: TGCGCCAGCAGCTTGGGGCCGTCCGGGGAGCTGTTTTTT.

This clonotype showed up just once. The gene calls are TRBV4-1 and TRBJ2-3; TRBD2 agrees at 8 bases. Germline CDR1 reads MGHRA; CDR2 reads YSYEKL. V dropped 1 base and J dropped 5; count of bases not matched to a gene: 8. The CDR3 length is 16 residues. The CDR3 loop reads CASSQVAAGGLDTQYF. The CDR3 DNA reads TGCGCCAGCAGCCAAGTCGCGGCGGGGGGCCTAGATACGCAGTATTTT.

At least ten counts were recorded for this clonotype. The V gene is TRBV18, the J gene TRBJ2-7; D not resolved. CDR3 size: 14 residues. V gave up 3 bases and J gave up 7 bases, with 16 bases separating them. Germline CDR1 is KGHSH and CDR2 is LQKENI. In DNA, the CDR3 is TGTGCCAGCTCACCCCCCGGACCTCGAAAAGAGCAGTACTTC. It yields the protein CASSPPGPRKEQYF.

The table lists this clonotype with many counts. DNA of the CDR3: TGTGCCAGCAGCCAAGAGTTGGTAGGGGGTATGACTGAAGCTTTCTTT. Its translation: CASSQELVGGMTEAFF. The J gene is TRBJ1-1, the V gene TRBV4-2; D may be TRBD1 (6 bases). There are 16 residues in the CDR3. Germline values: CDR1 LGHNA, CDR2 YNFKEQ. The V and J ends lost 0 bases and 5 bases respectively, with 16 bases between them.